These 21 T cell receptor beta chains originate from one sample sequenced in a study of healthy donors' naive CD4 and CD8 T cells. Starting from 450 to 550 ng of total RNA, TCR libraries were made with linear amplification. TCRdb independently ran MiXCR on the reads; one entry per CDR3 protein. Of approximately 200,000 distinct CDR3 sequences in the sample, around 70% were seen once. Sequenced input: naive CD4+ and CD8+ T cells sorted from blood, pooled from several donors. The receptors were gathered from a pool of human donors in good health; the sample pools cells from several healthy donors.

The V and J genes are TRBV29-1 and TRBJ2-7; D is undetermined. The V gene's germline CDR1 is SQVTM and CDR2 ANQGSEA. The V gene lost 3 bases and the J gene lost 5 bases, with 8 bases spanning the gap. This CDR3 has 11 residues. CDR3 sequence reads: CSVEVHDEQYF. In DNA form, the CDR3 reads TGCAGCGTTGAGGTCCATGACGAGCAGTACTTC.

The chain recombines TRBV28 with TRBJ1-5, with D hard to call. CDR3 length: 14 residues. V was shortened by 4 bases and J by 7 bases, with 14 bases between the two germline ends. CDR1 MDHEN and CDR2 SYDVKM come from the germline V gene. The CDR3: CASSWLPPGQPQHF. The DNA for the CDR3 is TGTGCCAGCAGTTGGCTCCCGCCGGGCCAGCCCCAGCATTTT.

This clonotype was seen a handful of times. The V and J genes are TRBV29-1 and TRBJ2-7; 8 bases fit TRBD1. There are 13 residues in the CDR3. CDR1 SQVTM and CDR2 ANQGSEA come from the germline V gene. V dropped 3 bases and J dropped 2; count of bases not matched to a gene: 3. CDR3 residues: CSVDGTGTYEQYF. The DNA for the CDR3 is TGCAGCGTTGACGGGACAGGCACCTACGAGCAGTACTTC.

In this sample, this clonotype turned up once. The rearrangement uses TRBV6-5 and TRBJ2-7; 10 nucleotides line up with TRBD1. CDR3 length equals 20 residues. Germline lookup yields CDR1 MNHEY and CDR2 SVGAGI. V gave up 0 bases and J gave up 4 bases; unmatched junction bases: 18. Written as DNA, the CDR3 is TGTGCCAGCAGTTACTCCGGGACAGGGGACCAACTATCAATAAGTTACGAGCAGTACTTC. Protein: CASSYSGTGDQLSISYEQYF.

The chain employs TRBV19 and TRBJ2-5; D is ambiguous. V was pared by 8 bases and J by 10 bases, with 11 bases between. CDR1 is LNHDA and CDR2 is SQIVND in the germline V gene (reference sequence). CDR3 length: 10 amino acids. The CDR3 region is CASGAVDQYF. As DNA, the CDR3 is TGTGCCAGTGGCGCGGTGGACCAGTACTTC. The full variable domain, with the rest looked up from reference TRBV19 and TRBJ2-5, is DGGITQSPKYLFRKEGQNVTLSCEQNLNHDAMYWYRQDPGQGLRLIYYSQIVNDFQKGDIAEGYSVSREKKESFPLTVTSAQKNPTAFYLCASGAVDQYFGPGTRLLVL.

V gene TRBV6-2 or TRBV6-3 combines with J gene TRBJ1-1; unclear D gene. V was shortened by 4 bases and J by 0 bases, with 9 bases between the two germline ends. Germline CDR1 reads MNHEY; CDR2 reads SVGEGT. CDR3 length: 14 residues. CDR3 sequence: CASSWTQMNTEAFF. CDR3 DNA sequence: TGTGCCAGCAGTTGGACCCAGATGAACACTGAAGCTTTCTTT.

The chain uses TRBV29-1 and TRBJ2-5; a possible D gene is TRBD1 (6 bases). This CDR3 contains 14 residues. The V gene lost 6 bases and the J gene lost 2 bases, with 16 bases spanning the gap. Looked up from germline, CDR1 is SQVTM and CDR2 is ANQGSEA. CDR3 in amino acids: CSVRLRDKQETQYF. The CDR3 nucleotides read TGCAGCGTCCGGCTCCGGGACAAACAAGAGACCCAGTACTTC.

This clonotype has only a few counts. The J gene is TRBJ2-3, the V gene TRBV20-1; the D gene is possibly TRBD2 (6 bases). The V end lost 5 bases, the J end lost 11 bases, and 14 bases lay between the germline ends. The germline V gene has CDR1 DFQATT and CDR2 SNEGSKA (reference sequence). The CDR3 length is 11 residues. CDR3 amino acids: CSALAGPKQYF. CDR3 DNA sequence: TGCAGTGCTCTGGCGGGGCCCAAGCAGTATTTT.

The gene calls are TRBV15 and TRBJ2-7; D gene ambiguous. This CDR3 spans 12 amino acids. V was shortened by 1 base and J by 3 bases, with 4 bases between the two germline ends. Per germline, CDR1 LNHNV and CDR2 YYDKDF (reference sequence). CDR3 nucleotides: TGTGCCACCAGCAGAGCGGACTACGAGCAGTACTTC. It specifies CATSRADYEQYF.

The V and J genes are TRBV20-1 and TRBJ1-4, with D unresolved. Trimming took 7 bases from V and 2 from J, leaving 8 bases between them. This CDR3 contains 12 residues. Germline CDR1 reads DFQATT; CDR2 reads SNEGSKA (reference sequence). The CDR3 is CSVSRTNEKLFF. The CDR3 nucleotides are TGCAGTGTTAGCCGGACTAATGAAAAACTGTTTTTT.

The chain has TRBV11-2 and TRBJ2-7, with a tentative D call TRBD1 (5 bases). CDR1 and CDR2 from the germline V gene are SGHAT and FQNNGV. The CDR3 is made up of 13 amino acids. The V end was cut by 10 bases, the J end by 6 bases, with 19 bases between. This chain's CDR3 is CATTGPGKGEQYF. The CDR3 DNA follows: TGTGCCACCACTGGGCCAGGGAAGGGCGAGCAGTACTTC.

The chain links TRBV5-6 to TRBJ1-1, with TRBD1 identical over 10 bases. The V gene's germline CDR1 is SGHDT and CDR2 YYEEEE. The CDR3 extends over 14 amino acids. The V gene end was trimmed by 3 bases and the J gene end by 2 bases; junction bases not matched to a gene: 1. This CDR3 is CASSWDRGNTEAFF. In nucleotides, the CDR3 is TGTGCCAGCAGCTGGGACAGGGGAAACACTGAAGCTTTCTTT.

V and J are TRBV6-5 and TRBJ2-5, with unresolved D. The CDR3 consists of 14 residues. V shed 3 bases and J shed 2 bases, with 10 bases lying between them. Germline lookup yields CDR1 MNHEY and CDR2 SVGAGI. DNA of the CDR3: TGTGCCAGCAGTTATGGGCCAGGACAAGAGACCCAGTACTTC. Amino acids: CASSYGPGQETQYF.

This clonotype was seen more than once but under ten times. The chain combines TRBV10-1 with TRBJ2-5; D tentatively reads TRBD1 or TRBD2 (5 bases each). Trimming cost V 3 bases and J 4 bases, with 12 bases left between them. Germline CDR1 WNHNN, CDR2 SYGVQD (reference sequence). The CDR3 extends over 14 amino acids. CDR3 DNA: TGCGCCAGCAGTGATGGGGGATTCGGAGAGACCCAGTACTTC. Its translation: CASSDGGFGETQYF.

This chain connects TRBV5-4 to TRBJ1-1; tentative D call: TRBD1 (6 bases). CDR3 length equals 12 residues. V shed 0 bases and J shed 7 bases, with 7 bases lying between them. The germline V gene has CDR1 SGHNT and CDR2 YYREEE (reference sequence). The CDR3 region has the DNA TGTGCCAGCAGCTTGGACAGGGTTGAAGCTTTCTTT. It specifies CASSLDRVEAFF.

This clonotype was found once. The chain carries TRBV29-1 and TRBJ2-1; D is unclear. Germline values: CDR1 SQVTM, CDR2 ANQGSEA. Trimming took 6 bases from V and 6 from J, leaving 9 bases between them. The length of the CDR3 is 11 residues. The CDR3 here is CSVALGNEQFF. CDR3 coding DNA: TGCAGCGTGGCTTTGGGCAATGAGCAGTTCTTC.

V is TRBV29-1 and J is TRBJ2-3, with 10 bases aligning to TRBD1. Germline CDR1 SQVTM, CDR2 ANQGSEA. This CDR3 contains 13 residues. The V segment lost 7 bases and the J segment 5 bases; nucleotides outside the gene matches: 6. CDR3 sequence (DNA): TGCAGCGCCGGGACAGGGGTGGTAGATACGCAGTATTTT. Translating it yields CSAGTGVVDTQYF.

In its sample, this clonotype was seen a few times. The chain links TRBV10-3 to TRBJ1-2, with D possibly TRBD1 on 5 matching bases. V was cut by 4 bases and J by 8 bases, with 14 bases left in between. This CDR3 spans 13 amino acids. The germline CDR1 and CDR2 sequences are ENHRY and SYGVKD. As DNA, the CDR3 is TGTGCCATCAGTGCGGGGCCGGGCGAAGGCTACACCTTC. Translated, it gives CAISAGPGEGYTF.

The rearrangement links TRBV2 to TRBJ2-7; D remains unclear. The CDR3 sequence is 13 residues long. V was pared by 5 bases and J by 3 bases, with 11 bases between. Germline lookup yields CDR1 SNHLY and CDR2 FYNNEI. CDR3 sequence (DNA): TGTGCCAGCAGTAGCAGTCGGAGCTACGAGCAGTACTTC. Translated: CASSSSRSYEQYF.

This clonotype turned up a few times. The genes are TRBV29-1 and TRBJ2-7, with 7 bases matching TRBD1. The junction had 3 bases not matched to a gene; V was cut back by 4 bases and J by 6 bases. The CDR3 length is 11 residues. Germline V lookup: CDR1 SQVTM, CDR2 ANQGSEA. The CDR3 DNA reads TGCAGCGTTGGACAGGGTGGCGAGCAGTACTTC. Its translation: CSVGQGGEQYF.

This chain connects TRBV29-1 to TRBJ1-2, with a tentative D call TRBD1 (5 bases). This CDR3 spans 12 amino acids. CDR1 is SQVTM, CDR2 ANQGSEA, per germline. V shed 4 bases and J shed 8 bases, with 14 bases lying between them. CDR3 sequence (DNA): TGCAGCGTTGGGGCAGGGTCCGACGGCTACACCTTC. Translated, it gives CSVGAGSDGYTF.